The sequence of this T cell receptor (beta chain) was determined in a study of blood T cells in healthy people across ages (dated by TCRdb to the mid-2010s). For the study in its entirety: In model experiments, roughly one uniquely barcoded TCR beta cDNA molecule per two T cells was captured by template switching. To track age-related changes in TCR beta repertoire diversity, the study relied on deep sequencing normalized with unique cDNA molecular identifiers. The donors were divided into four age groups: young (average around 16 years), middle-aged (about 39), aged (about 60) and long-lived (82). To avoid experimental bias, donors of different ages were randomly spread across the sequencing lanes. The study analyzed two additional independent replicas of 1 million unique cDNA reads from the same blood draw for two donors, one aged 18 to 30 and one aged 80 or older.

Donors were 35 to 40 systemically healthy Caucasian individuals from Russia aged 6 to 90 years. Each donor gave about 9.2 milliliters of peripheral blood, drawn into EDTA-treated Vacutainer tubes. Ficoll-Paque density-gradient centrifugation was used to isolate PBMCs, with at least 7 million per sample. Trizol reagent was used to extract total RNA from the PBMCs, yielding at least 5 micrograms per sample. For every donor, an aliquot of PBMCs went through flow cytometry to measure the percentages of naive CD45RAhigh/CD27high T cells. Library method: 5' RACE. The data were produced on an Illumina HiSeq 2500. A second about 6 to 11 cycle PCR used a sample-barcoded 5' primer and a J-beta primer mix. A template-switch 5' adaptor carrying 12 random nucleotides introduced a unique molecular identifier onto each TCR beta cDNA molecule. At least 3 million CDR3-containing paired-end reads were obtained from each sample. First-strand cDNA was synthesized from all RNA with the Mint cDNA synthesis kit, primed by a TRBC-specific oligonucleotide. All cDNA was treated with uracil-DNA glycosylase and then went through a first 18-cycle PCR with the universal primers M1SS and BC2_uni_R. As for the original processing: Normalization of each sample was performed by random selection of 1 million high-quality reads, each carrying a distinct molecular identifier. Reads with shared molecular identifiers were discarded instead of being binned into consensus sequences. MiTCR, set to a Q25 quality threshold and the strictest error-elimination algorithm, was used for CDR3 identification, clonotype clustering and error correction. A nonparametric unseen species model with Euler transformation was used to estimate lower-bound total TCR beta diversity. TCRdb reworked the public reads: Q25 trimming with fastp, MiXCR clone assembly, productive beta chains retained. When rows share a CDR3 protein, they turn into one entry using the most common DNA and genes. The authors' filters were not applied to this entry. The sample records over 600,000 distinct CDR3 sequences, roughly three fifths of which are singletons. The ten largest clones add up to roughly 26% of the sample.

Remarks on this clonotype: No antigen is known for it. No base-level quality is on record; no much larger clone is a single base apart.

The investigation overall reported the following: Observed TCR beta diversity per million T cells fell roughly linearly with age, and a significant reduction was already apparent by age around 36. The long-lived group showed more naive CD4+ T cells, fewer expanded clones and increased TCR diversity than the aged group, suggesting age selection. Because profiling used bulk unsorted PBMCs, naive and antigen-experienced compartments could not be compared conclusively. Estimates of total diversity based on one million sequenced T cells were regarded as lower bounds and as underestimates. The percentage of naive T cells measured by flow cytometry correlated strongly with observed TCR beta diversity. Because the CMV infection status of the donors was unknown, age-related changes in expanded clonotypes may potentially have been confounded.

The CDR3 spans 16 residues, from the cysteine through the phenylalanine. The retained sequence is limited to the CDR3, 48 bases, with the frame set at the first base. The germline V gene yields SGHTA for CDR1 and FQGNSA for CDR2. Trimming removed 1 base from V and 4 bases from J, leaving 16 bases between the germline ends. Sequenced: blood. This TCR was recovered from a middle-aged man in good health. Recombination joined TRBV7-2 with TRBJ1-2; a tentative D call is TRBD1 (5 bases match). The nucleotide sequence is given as TGTGCCAGCAGCTTAGTTCTTGGGGGACGGACCTATGGCTACACCTTC. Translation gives CASSLVLGGRTYGYTF.